This is a list of T cell receptor beta chains from one sample in a study of blood T cell repertoires in COVID-19. Sequenced by immunoSEQ multiplex PCR; TCRdb stores in-frame clones only, minus some. The repertoire holds under 450,000 clones, with 75% to 90% as singletons. Source material: peripheral blood. Receptors were obtained from a woman aged 55-69 years with COVID-19, enrolled during active disease. The CDR3 runs from the conserved cysteine through the conserved F or W. The D gene is left open where the match is weak.

D,V,J,CDR3
.,TRBV5-1,TRBJ1-4,CASSSPTGSTNEKLFF
TRBD2,TRBV4-1,TRBJ2-5,CASSQDILAGAPRKTQYF
.,TRBV7-8,TRBJ1-4,CASSLAGETSLGKLFF
.,TRBV7-9,TRBJ1-2,CASSLLQLYGYTF
TRBD1,TRBV9,TRBJ1-2,CASSPLVRDRGYNGYTF
TRBD1,TRBV5-1,TRBJ2-4,CASSHGQGERIQYF
TRBD1,TRBV28,TRBJ1-2,CASSPSGQGHYGYTF
.,TRBV20-1,TRBJ1-5,CSASPETGNQPQHF
.,TRBV4-2,TRBJ1-4,CASSQPTGATNEKLFF
.,TRBV5-1,TRBJ2-5,CASSLLGGETQYF
.,TRBV18,TRBJ1-4,CASSLVQTTNEKLFF
.,TRBV11-3,TRBJ1-1,CASSEGLNTEAFF
TRBD2,TRBV4-1,TRBJ2-1,CASSGLAGQYNEQFF
TRBD2,TRBV19,TRBJ2-1,CASSSTSGGAPLGYNEQFF
.,TRBV6-5,TRBJ2-7,CASRRPRGNEQYF
.,TRBV27,TRBJ1-6,CASSSSLSSYNSPLHF
TRBD2,TRBV5-1,TRBJ2-7,CASSLRASGEYEQYF
.,TRBV9,TRBJ2-7,CASSVAPQGWGYEQYF
TRBD1,TRBV27,TRBJ2-2,CASSPLPGQGKSGELFF
.,TRBV30,TRBJ2-1,CAWTQGGSRSYNEQFF
.,TRBV2,TRBJ1-2,CAGLHGSYGYTF
TRBD1,TRBV11-2,TRBJ2-3,CASSSSRRDRVTDTQYF
TRBD1,TRBV29-1,TRBJ2-2,CSVGQGAGTGELFF
.,TRBV5-1,TRBJ2-5,CASSTPGMETQYF
TRBD1,TRBV5-4,TRBJ1-2,CASSPPGQYYGYTF
TRBD1,TRBV9,TRBJ2-1,CASSTGTGLHEQFF
TRBD2,TRBV3-1/TRBV3-2,TRBJ2-1,CASSQDPPGTSGGVQQFF
TRBD1,TRBV5-5,TRBJ1-2,CASSFRTGDGYTF
.,TRBV6-6,TRBJ2-7,CASSYSGGNEQYF
TRBD1,TRBV5-6,TRBJ1-5,CASSSGQGLNQPQHF
TRBD1,TRBV6-6,TRBJ1-1,CASRVTGTGTEAFF
TRBD1,TRBV5-4,TRBJ1-2,CASSLVSQGNYGYTF
TRBD2,TRBV9,TRBJ2-1,CASSDTSGVYNEQFF
TRBD1,TRBV6-2/TRBV6-3,TRBJ1-2,CASSPGGTGGDYGYTF
TRBD1,TRBV11-3,TRBJ2-7,CASSPGGQGFRYEQYF
.,TRBV10-2,TRBJ1-1,CASSAYGEGTEAFF
.,TRBV30,TRBJ1-2,CAWSENYGYTF
.,TRBV5-6,TRBJ2-3,CASSLAGGGTDTQYF
TRBD2,TRBV11-3,TRBJ2-2,CASSLDPTSGTGELFF
TRBD1,TRBV4-3,TRBJ1-2,CASSARQGGGYTF
.,TRBV3-1/TRBV3-2,TRBJ1-1,CASTDSNTEAFF
.,TRBV4-3,TRBJ2-2,CASSQDGVTGELFF
.,TRBV3-1/TRBV3-2,TRBJ2-5,CASSPSRTEETQYF
TRBD1,TRBV4-1,TRBJ1-5,CASRRGQGEDQPQHF
TRBD2,TRBV9,TRBJ2-5,CASSVGGAGGEETQYF
.,TRBV6-2/TRBV6-3,TRBJ1-6,CASSQGETGNSPLHF
.,TRBV19,TRBJ1-3,CASRAGERFGNTIYF
.,TRBV6-6,TRBJ2-7,CASSSPGEVSYEQYF
TRBD2,TRBV27,TRBJ2-5,CASSEIQTSFVTQYF
TRBD1,TRBV18,TRBJ2-2,CASSSRTGTGELFF
TRBD1,TRBV11-3,TRBJ2-1,CASSPGQGSYNEQFF
TRBD1,TRBV2,TRBJ1-5,CASSGPTGGESNQPQHF
TRBD1,TRBV5-6,TRBJ2-5,CASSSTGAETQYF
TRBD2,TRBV5-1,TRBJ2-6,CASSSGLAGGRPGANVLTF
TRBD1,TRBV6-1,TRBJ2-2,CASSVGTEVFAGELFF
TRBD2,TRBV9,TRBJ2-1,CASTRTSGGSYNEQFF
.,TRBV4-2,TRBJ1-6,CASSQDGVTSRNSPLHF
.,TRBV6-5,TRBJ1-1,CASSWGGRWAEAFF
.,TRBV7-8,TRBJ2-7,CASSLAPTGSYEQYF
.,TRBV3-1/TRBV3-2,TRBJ1-2,CASSPIGQPFNYGYTF